A selection of T cell receptor beta chains follows, all from one sample in a study of glioma-infiltrating T cells after dendritic cell vaccination. Profiling relied on immunoSEQ multiplex PCR, and the TCRdb table lists in-frame clones only, not all of them. The sample records 99,000 or so clones, nearly 90% being singletons. Source: blood, taken after dendritic cell vaccination. The receptors stem from a human donor with glioblastoma. CDR3s include the opening cysteine and the closing phenylalanine or tryptophan. D genes are given only for firm matches. Size values are once, few and many counts, or a class for expanded clones, and some rows have none.

>TRBD2|TRBJ2-5|-|TRBV7-6
TGTGCCAGCTCCTCGAGAGCTAGCGGGCTGTACCAAGAGACCCAGTACTTC
CASSSRASGLYQETQYF
>TRBD1|TRBJ1-1|-|TRBV19
TGTGCCAGTAGTATAGAGGGCAGGGGGCCTGAAGCTTTCTTT
CASSIEGRGPEAFF
>-|TRBJ1-6|few|TRBV19
TGTGCCAGTAGTATTTTACTTTTCAATTCACCCCTCCACTTT
CASSILLFNSPLHF
>-|TRBJ1-5|-|TRBV5-8
TGTGCCAGCACCCTGGGGGGGGCTGGGGCGAAGCCCCAGCATTTT
CASTLGGAGAKPQHF
>-|TRBJ1-1|-|TRBV2
TGTGCCAGCCTTAAGGAACCCGCAGGGAATGAAGCTTTCTTT
CASLKEPAGNEAFF
>-|TRBJ1-3|once|TRBV5-6
TGTGCCAGCAGCTTGTCGGCAGGCCTCTCTGGAAACACCATATATTTT
CASSLSAGLSGNTIYF
>TRBD1|TRBJ2-3|-|TRBV7-3
TGTGCCAGCAGCCAGGGACAGGGTACAGATACGCAGTATTTT
CASSQGQGTDTQYF
>-|TRBJ2-7|-|TRBV21-1
TGTGCCAGCACCAACTTGGGACACCTGATCCACGAGCAGTACTTC
CASTNLGHLIHEQYF
>TRBD2|TRBJ2-3|-|TRBV29-1
TGCAGCGTGGGACTAGCGGGAGGTCTCCCAGATACGCAGTATTTT
CSVGLAGGLPDTQYF
>-|TRBJ1-1|-|TRBV18
TGTGCCAGCTCACCACTCAGAAACACTGAAGCTTTCTTT
CASSPLRNTEAFF
>-|TRBJ2-7|-|TRBV11-2
TGTGCCAGCAGATCATGGGGAGGGGACACCTACGAGCAGTACTTC
CASRSWGGDTYEQYF
>TRBD1|TRBJ1-2|few|TRBV6-1
TGTGCCAGCAGTCCCGGGGACAGAGCGGACACCTTC
CASSPGDRADTF
>-|TRBJ2-5|-|TRBV5-6
TGTGCCAGCAACGTACAGGGCGGCGAGACCCAGTACTTC
CASNVQGGETQYF
>TRBD2|TRBJ2-1|once|TRBV7-8
TGTGCCAGCAGCTTAGTGTACCTAGCGGGAGGGCCCAATGAGCAGTTCTTC
CASSLVYLAGGPNEQFF
>-|TRBJ1-2|-|TRBV7-9
TGTGCCAGCAGCCCGCCCTGGACGGGAGACTATGGCTACACCTTC
CASSPPWTGDYGYTF
>-|TRBJ2-3|-|TRBV19
TGTGCCAGTAGGGCAGGGGTCAGCACAGATACGCAGTATTTT
CASRAGVSTDTQYF
>TRBD1|TRBJ1-6|-|TRBV30
TGTGCCTGGGCCGGGACAGGCAATTCACCCCTCCACTTT
CAWAGTGNSPLHF
>TRBD2|TRBJ2-3|-|TRBV10-3
TGTGCCATCAGTGAGGGTCTAGCGGGAGTGACAGATACGCAGTATTTT
CAISEGLAGVTDTQYF
>-|TRBJ1-2|-|TRBV28
TGTGCCAGCAGTTTAATCAGGGTTGGCTACACCTTC
CASSLIRVGYTF
>-|TRBJ2-1|-|TRBV5-1
TGCGCCAGCAGCCGCAGCGGAACCTACAATGAGCAGTTCTTC
CASSRSGTYNEQFF
>TRBD2|TRBJ2-2|-|TRBV7-3
TGTGCCAGCAGCCCTCTTCTGGGGGGGGATACGAACACCGGGGAGCTGTTTTTT
CASSPLLGGDTNTGELFF
>TRBD1|TRBJ2-2|-|TRBV7-3
TGTGCCAGCGGGACAGGGGGCCACGGGGAGCTGTTTTTT
CASGTGGHGELFF
>TRBD1|TRBJ1-1|-|TRBV10-2
TGCGCCAGCAAGGGACAGGGGGGCATCACTGAAGCTTTCTTT
CASKGQGGITEAFF
>-|TRBJ2-1|-|TRBV6-1
TGTGCCAGCAGTAACCAGGGTGAGGATGAGCAGTTCTTC
CASSNQGEDEQFF
>-|TRBJ2-2|-|TRBV6-5
TGTGCCAGCAGTTACTCCGGTAGCGCCGGCACCGGGGAGCTGTTTTTT
CASSYSGSAGTGELFF
>-|TRBJ1-5|-|TRBV18
TGTGCCAGCTCACCGGGGCTAGGTAGGGGCGGCAATCAGCCCCAGCATTTT
CASSPGLGRGGNQPQHF
>-|TRBJ1-5|-|TRBV4-1
TGCGCCAGCAGCCATGCGATCGGACAAAAGAAAGATCAGCCCCAGCATTTT
CASSHAIGQKKDQPQHF
>-|TRBJ1-1|-|TRBV18
TGTGCCAGCTCACCCCTTGTGGGGAGAGAATCTGAAGCTTTCTTT
CASSPLVGRESEAFF
>TRBD1|TRBJ1-5|-|TRBV6-5
TGTGCCAGCAGTTTGACAGGGCAGAGCAATCAGCCCCAGCATTTT
CASSLTGQSNQPQHF
>-|TRBJ2-7|-|TRBV11-1
TGTGCCAGCAGCCCTCAGCAGGTTTCCTACGAGCAGTACTTC
CASSPQQVSYEQYF
>-|TRBJ1-1|-|TRBV5-8
TGTGCCAGCACCCTCCGGCAGGGTGGTACCAAAAGGGCTTTCTTT
CASTLRQGGTKRAFF
>TRBD1|TRBJ1-1|-|TRBV5-1
TGCGCCAGCAGCACGGACAGGGGAACTGAAGCTTTCTTT
CASSTDRGTEAFF
>TRBD1|TRBJ1-1|few|TRBV10-1
TGCGCCAGCAGTGCCGGACAGGGGACTGAAGCTTTCTTT
CASSAGQGTEAFF
>-|TRBJ1-5|-|TRBV4-2
TGTGCCAGCAGCCAAGGGGCTGGGTTACATCAGCCCCAGCATTTT
CASSQGAGLHQPQHF
>-|TRBJ2-3|-|TRBV29-1
TGCAGCGCCCCCTCGGGAACTGCCTGGGCAGATACGCAGTATTTT
CSAPSGTAWADTQYF
>TRBD2|TRBJ2-7|-|TRBV5-1
TGCGCCAGCAGACTAGCGGGCCTCTCCTACGAGCAGTACTTC
CASRLAGLSYEQYF
>-|TRBJ1-2|-|TRBV4-1
TGCGCCAGCAGCCCACCAGGCTTTAACTATGGCTACACCTTC
CASSPPGFNYGYTF
>TRBD2|TRBJ2-7|-|TRBV5-1
TGCGCCAGCAGCTTGGCGTTAGCGGGGGGCCGGACCTACGAGCAGTACTTC
CASSLALAGGRTYEQYF
>TRBD2|TRBJ2-7|-|TRBV19
TGTGCCAGTAGCATGACTAGCGGGAGAGGAGAGCAGTACTTC
CASSMTSGRGEQYF
>-|TRBJ2-1|-|TRBV2
TGTGCCAGCGGGGGACTCTCCTACAATGAGCAGTTCTTC
CASGGLSYNEQFF
>-|TRBJ2-1|medium-sized|TRBV6-5
TGTGCCAGCAGTAGCGGCACGAGCTCCTACAATGAGCAGTTCTTC
CASSSGTSSYNEQFF
>-|TRBJ2-7|-|TRBV12-5
TGTGCTAGTGGTTTGGGGCAGTACGAGCAGTACTTC
CASGLGQYEQYF
>-|TRBJ2-2|-|TRBV19
TGTGCCAGTAGTGCGCACTATCGGGACTTTGGGGGCGGGGAGCTGTTTTTT
CASSAHYRDFGGGELFF
>-|TRBJ2-5|-|TRBV7-9
TGTGCCAGCAGCTGGGGGGATCAAGAGACCCAGTACTTC
CASSWGDQETQYF
>-|TRBJ2-1|-|TRBV19
TGTGCCAGTACCAATTTCTTCCAGAATGAGCAGTTCTTC
CASTNFFQNEQFF
>-|TRBJ2-3|-|TRBV6-1
TGTGCCAGCAGTGTATTAATACTGAGGAGGTTCAAGTGGCCAGATACGCAGTATTTT
CASSVLILRRFKWPDTQYF
>-|TRBJ1-1|-|TRBV7-2
TGTGCCAGCAGCTTAGCAGGGGCGAACACTGAAGCTTTCTTT
CASSLAGANTEAFF
>TRBD1|TRBJ1-2|-|TRBV2
TGTGCCAGCAGTGTCAGGGGGCAGGAGGGCTACACCTTC
CASSVRGQEGYTF
>TRBD2|TRBJ2-1|-|TRBV6-5
TGTGCCAGCAGGGGGACTAGCGGGGGGGCTGAGCAGTTCTTC
CASRGTSGGAEQFF
>-|TRBJ1-3|-|TRBV11-2
TGTGCCAGCAGCTTACTCGGCAGGGGCTCTGGAAACACCATATATTTT
CASSLLGRGSGNTIYF
>-|TRBJ1-5|-|TRBV6-1
TGTGCCAGCACTTTGGGACAACTCAATCAGCCCCAGCATTTT
CASTLGQLNQPQHF
>-|TRBJ1-6|-|TRBV6-1
TGTGCCAGCAGTGCTCAGCAGGGTGAGACCCCCCTCCACTTT
CASSAQQGETPLHF
>-|TRBJ2-5|-|TRBV10-1
TGCGCCAGCAGTGACTACCCTCAAGAGACCCAGTACTTC
CASSDYPQETQYF
>-|TRBJ1-3|once|TRBV6-5
TGTGCCAGCAGTTTAGCCGGGACACCCTCTGGAAACACCATATATTTT
CASSLAGTPSGNTIYF
>TRBD1|TRBJ2-1|-|TRBV5-1
TGCGCCAGCAGCACCGGGACAGGGGGAAATGAGCAGTTCTTC
CASSTGTGGNEQFF
>TRBD2|TRBJ2-3|-|TRBV2
TGTGCCAGCAGTGAGTTTAGCGACGCGGGAGGGGCGCAGTATTTT
CASSEFSDAGGAQYF
>TRBD1|TRBJ2-1|-|TRBV6-6
TGTGCCAGCAGTAGGTCGAGACAGGGGGCGGTGAATGAGCAGTTCTTC
CASSRSRQGAVNEQFF
>-|TRBJ2-3|-|TRBV14
TGTGCCAGCAGCCAAGGCGGGTTACTGGCGACAGATACGCAGTATTTT
CASSQGGLLATDTQYF
>-|TRBJ2-7|once|TRBV9
TGTGCCAGCAGCGTAGAAGGGGGTACGTACTACGAGCAGTACTTC
CASSVEGGTYYEQYF
>TRBD1|TRBJ2-7|-|TRBV10-2
TGCGCCAGCAGTGAGGGGACAGGAGCCTACGAGCAGTACTTC
CASSEGTGAYEQYF